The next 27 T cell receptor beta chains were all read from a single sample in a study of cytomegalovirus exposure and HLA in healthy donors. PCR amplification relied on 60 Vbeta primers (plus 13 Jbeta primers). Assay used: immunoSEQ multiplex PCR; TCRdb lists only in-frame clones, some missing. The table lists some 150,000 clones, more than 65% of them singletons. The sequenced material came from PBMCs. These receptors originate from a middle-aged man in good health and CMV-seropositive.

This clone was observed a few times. The CDR3 loop is CASKRLAGVVNEQFF. For the CDR3, the DNA is TGTGCCAGTAAGAGACTAGCGGGAGTTGTCAATGAGCAGTTCTTC. The chain couples TRBV19 to TRBJ2-1; 12 nucleotides match TRBD2. The CDR3 contains 15 residues. With V trimmed by 7 bases and J by 6 bases, 7 bases remained unmatched. Germline lookup yields CDR1 LNHDA and CDR2 SQIVND (reference sequence).

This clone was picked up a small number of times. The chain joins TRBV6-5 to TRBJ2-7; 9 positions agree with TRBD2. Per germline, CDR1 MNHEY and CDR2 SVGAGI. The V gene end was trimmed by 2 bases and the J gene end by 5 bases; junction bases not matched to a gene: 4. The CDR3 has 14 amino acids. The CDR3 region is CASSYGLARNEQYF. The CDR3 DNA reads TGTGCCAGCAGTTACGGACTAGCGCGCAACGAGCAGTACTTC.

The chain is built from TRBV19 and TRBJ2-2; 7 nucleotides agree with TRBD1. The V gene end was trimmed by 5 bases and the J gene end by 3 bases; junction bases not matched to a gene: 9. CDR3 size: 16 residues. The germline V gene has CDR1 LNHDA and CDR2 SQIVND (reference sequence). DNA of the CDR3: TGTGCCAGTAGTCCCCGACAGGGCTATGACACCGGGGAGCTGTTTTTT. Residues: CASSPRQGYDTGELFF.

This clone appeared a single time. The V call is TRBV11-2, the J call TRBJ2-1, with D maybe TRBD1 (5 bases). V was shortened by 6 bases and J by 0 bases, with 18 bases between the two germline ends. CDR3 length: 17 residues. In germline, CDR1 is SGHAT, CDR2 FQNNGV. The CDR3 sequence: CASSPKGVKSSYNEQFF. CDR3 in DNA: TGTGCCAGCAGTCCCAAAGGGGTAAAGAGCTCCTACAATGAGCAGTTCTTC.

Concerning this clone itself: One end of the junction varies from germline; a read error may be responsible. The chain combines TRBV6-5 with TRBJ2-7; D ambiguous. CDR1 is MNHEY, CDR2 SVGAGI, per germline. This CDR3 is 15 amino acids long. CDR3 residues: CSSRLTLRSLYEQYF. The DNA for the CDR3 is TGTTCCAGCAGGCTGACTCTACGATCTCTCTACGAGCAGTACTTC.

The CDR3 nucleotides are TGTGCCATCAGGGCGGGATGGGGGGAGACCCAGTACTTC. Residues: CAIRAGWGETQYF. This rearrangement joins TRBV10-3 to TRBJ2-5; tentative D call: TRBD2 (6 bases). Germline V CDR1 and CDR2: ENHRY, SYGVKD. The CDR3 is 13 residues long. Deletions cut 6 bases from V and 5 bases from J, with 13 bases between.

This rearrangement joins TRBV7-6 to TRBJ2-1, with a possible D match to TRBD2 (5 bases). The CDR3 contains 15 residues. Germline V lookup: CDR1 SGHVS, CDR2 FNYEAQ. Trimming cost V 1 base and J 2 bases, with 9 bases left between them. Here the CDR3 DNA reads TGTGCCAGCAGCTTAGAAGGAGGTCCCTACAATGAGCAGTTCTTC. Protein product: CASSLEGGPYNEQFF.

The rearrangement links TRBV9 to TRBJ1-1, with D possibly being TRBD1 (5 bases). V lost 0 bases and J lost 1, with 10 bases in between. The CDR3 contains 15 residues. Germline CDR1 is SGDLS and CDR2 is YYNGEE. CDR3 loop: CASSVVRGWNTEAFF. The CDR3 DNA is TGTGCCAGCAGCGTAGTACGGGGGTGGAACACTGAAGCTTTCTTT. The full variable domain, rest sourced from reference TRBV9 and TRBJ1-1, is DSGVTQTPKHLITATGQRVTLRCSPRSGDLSVYWYQQSLDQGLQFLIQYYNGEERAKGNILERFSAQQFPDLHSELNLSSLELGDSALYFCASSVVRGWNTEAFFGQGTRLTVV.

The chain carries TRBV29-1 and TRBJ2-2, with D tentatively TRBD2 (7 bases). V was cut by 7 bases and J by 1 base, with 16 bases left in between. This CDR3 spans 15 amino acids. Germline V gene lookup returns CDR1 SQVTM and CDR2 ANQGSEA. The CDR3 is CSAAGASGNTGELFF. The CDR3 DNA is TGCAGCGCCGCGGGGGCTAGCGGGAACACCGGGGAGCTGTTTTTT.

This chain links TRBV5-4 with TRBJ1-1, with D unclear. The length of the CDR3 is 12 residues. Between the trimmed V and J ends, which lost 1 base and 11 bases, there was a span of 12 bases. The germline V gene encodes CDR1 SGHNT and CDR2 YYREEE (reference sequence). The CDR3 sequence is CASSLNGGWAFF. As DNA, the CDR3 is TGTGCCAGCAGCTTGAACGGAGGTTGGGCTTTCTTT.

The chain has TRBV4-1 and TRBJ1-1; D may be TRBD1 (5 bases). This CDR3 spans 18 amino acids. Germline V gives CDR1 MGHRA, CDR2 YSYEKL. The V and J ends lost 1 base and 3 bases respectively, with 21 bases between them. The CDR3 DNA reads TGCGCCAGCAGCCAAGGACCTTCGCCCGGGGGGAGGGACACTGAAGCTTTCTTT. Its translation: CASSQGPSPGGRDTEAFF.

CDR3: CASSSQTTPTDTQYF. CDR3 bases: TGTGCCAGCAGCTCCCAGACTACCCCCACAGATACGCAGTATTTT. The chain is built from TRBV11-2 and TRBJ2-3, with D maybe TRBD2 (5 bases). The CDR3 is made up of 15 amino acids. Germline values: CDR1 SGHAT, CDR2 FQNNGV. Trimming stripped 4 bases from V and 2 bases from J, with 13 bases between. Combining the CDR3 with reference TRBV11-2 and TRBJ2-3 gives the whole variable domain EAGVAQSPRYKIIEKRQSVAFWCNPISGHATLYWYQQILGQGPKLLIQFQNNGVVDDSQLPKDRFSAERLKGVDSTLKIQPAKLEDSAVYLCASSSQTTPTDTQYFGPGTRLTVL.

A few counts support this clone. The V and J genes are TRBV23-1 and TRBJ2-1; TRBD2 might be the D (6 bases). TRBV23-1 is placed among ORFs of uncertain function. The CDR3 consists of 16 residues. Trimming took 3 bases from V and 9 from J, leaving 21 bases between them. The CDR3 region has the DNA TGCGCCAGCAGTCATATAGCGGACACCCGGGTGGGTGAGCAGTTCTTC. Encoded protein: CASSHIADTRVGEQFF.

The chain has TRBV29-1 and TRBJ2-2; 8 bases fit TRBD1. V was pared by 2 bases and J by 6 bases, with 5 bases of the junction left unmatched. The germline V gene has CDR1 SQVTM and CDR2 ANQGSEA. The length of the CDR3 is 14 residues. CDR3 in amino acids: CSVERDRNSGELFF. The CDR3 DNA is TGCAGCGTTGAAAGGGACAGGAATTCCGGGGAGCTGTTTTTT.

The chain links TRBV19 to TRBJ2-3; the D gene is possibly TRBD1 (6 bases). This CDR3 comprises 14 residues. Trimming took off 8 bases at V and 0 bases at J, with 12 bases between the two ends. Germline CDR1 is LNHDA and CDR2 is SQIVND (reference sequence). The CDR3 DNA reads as TGTGCCAGTGGGACACTCCGAAGCACAGATACGCAGTATTTT. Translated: CASGTLRSTDTQYF.

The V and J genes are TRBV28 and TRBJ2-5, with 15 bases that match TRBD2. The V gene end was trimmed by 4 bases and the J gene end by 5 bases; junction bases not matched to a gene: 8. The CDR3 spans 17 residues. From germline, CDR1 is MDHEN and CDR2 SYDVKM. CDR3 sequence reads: CASSSLIGLAGGETQYF. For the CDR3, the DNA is TGTGCCAGCAGTTCTCTCATAGGACTAGCGGGAGGGGAGACCCAGTACTTC.

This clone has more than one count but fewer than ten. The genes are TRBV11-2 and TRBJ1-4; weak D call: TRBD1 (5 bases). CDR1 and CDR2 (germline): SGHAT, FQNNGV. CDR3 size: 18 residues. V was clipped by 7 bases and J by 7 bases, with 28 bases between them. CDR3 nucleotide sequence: TGTGCCAGCACCCTCTCGGGGGGTTCGGGGGGTCGAGTTGAAAAACTGTTTTTT. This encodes CASTLSGGSGGRVEKLFF.

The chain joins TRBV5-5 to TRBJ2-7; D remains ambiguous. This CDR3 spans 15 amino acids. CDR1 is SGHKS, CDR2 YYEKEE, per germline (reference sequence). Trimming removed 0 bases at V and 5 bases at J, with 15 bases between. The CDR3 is CASSLATAAGNEQYF. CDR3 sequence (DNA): TGTGCCAGCAGCTTGGCTACAGCCGCCGGCAACGAGCAGTACTTC.

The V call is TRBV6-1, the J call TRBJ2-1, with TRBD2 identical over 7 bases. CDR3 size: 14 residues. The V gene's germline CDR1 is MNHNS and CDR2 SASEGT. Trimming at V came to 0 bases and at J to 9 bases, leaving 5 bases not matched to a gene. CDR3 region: CASSEAGGDGEQFF. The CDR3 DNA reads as TGTGCCAGCAGTGAAGCGGGAGGGGATGGTGAGCAGTTCTTC.

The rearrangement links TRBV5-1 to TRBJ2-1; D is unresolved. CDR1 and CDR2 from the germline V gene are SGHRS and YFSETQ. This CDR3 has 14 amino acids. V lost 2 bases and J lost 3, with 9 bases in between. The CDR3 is CASSLPSVYNEQFF. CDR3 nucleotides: TGCGCCAGCAGCTTACCCAGCGTCTACAATGAGCAGTTCTTC.

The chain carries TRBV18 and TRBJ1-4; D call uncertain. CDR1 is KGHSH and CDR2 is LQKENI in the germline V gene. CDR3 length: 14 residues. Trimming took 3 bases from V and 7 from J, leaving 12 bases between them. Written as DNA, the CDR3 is TGTGCCAGCTCACCCGACCGGTCGGGTGAAAAACTGTTTTTT. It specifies CASSPDRSGEKLFF.

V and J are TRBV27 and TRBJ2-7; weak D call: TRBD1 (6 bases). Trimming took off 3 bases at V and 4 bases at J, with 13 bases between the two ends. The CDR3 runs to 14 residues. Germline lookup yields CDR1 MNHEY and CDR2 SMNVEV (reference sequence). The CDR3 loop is CASSFRGKRYEQYF. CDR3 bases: TGTGCCAGCAGTTTTAGGGGGAAGCGGTACGAGCAGTACTTC.

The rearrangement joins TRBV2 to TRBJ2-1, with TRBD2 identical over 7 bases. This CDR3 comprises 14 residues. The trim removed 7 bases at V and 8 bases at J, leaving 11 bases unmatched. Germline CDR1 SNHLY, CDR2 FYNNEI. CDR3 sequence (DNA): TGTGCCAGCACGCTCAGCGGGGCGGGGGATGAGCAGTTCTTC. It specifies CASTLSGAGDEQFF.

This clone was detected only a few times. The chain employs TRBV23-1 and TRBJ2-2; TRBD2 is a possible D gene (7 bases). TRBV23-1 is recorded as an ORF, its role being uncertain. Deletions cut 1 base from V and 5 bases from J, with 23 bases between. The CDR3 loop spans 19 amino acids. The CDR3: CASSQFSRGRGDGTGELFF. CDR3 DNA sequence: TGCGCCAGCAGTCAATTCTCGAGGGGGAGGGGGGATGGGACCGGGGAGCTGTTTTTT.

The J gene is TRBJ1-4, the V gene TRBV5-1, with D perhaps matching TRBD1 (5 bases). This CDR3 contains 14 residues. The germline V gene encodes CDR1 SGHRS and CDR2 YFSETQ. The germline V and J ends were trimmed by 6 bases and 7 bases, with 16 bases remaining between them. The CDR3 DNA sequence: TGCGCCAGCAAATTCTGGAGGGGCTCTGAAAAACTGTTTTTT. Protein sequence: CASKFWRGSEKLFF.

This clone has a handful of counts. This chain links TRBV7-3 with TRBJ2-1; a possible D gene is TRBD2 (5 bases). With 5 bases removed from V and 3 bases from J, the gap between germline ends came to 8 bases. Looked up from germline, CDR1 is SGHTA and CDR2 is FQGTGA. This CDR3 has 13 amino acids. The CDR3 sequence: CASSRGSYNEQFF. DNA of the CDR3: TGTGCCAGCAGCCGAGGGAGCTACAATGAGCAGTTCTTC.

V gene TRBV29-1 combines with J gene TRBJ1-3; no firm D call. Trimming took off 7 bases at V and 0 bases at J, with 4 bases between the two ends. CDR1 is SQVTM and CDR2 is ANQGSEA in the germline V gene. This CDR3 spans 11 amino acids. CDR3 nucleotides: TGCAGCGGCTACTCTGGAAACACCATATATTTT. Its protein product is CSGYSGNTIYF.